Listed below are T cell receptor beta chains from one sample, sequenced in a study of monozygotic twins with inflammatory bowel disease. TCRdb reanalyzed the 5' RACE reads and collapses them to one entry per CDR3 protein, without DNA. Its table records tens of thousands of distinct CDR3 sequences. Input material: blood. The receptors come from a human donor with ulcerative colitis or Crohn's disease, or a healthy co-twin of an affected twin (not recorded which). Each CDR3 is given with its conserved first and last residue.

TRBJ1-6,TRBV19,CASSPGTDYNSPLHF
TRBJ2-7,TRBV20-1,CSARGTGGFVDEQYF
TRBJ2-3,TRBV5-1,CASSPLGTDTQYF
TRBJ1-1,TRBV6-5,CASSYSVKMNTEAFF
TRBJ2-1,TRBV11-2,CASSPRTFYNEQFF
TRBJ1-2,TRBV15,CATSREKEGGYGYTF
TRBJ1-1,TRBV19,CASSIWGTDGFEAFF
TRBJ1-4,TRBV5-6,CASTLTGLLTRGEKLFF
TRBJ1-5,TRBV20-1,CSARVSAEFYQPQHF
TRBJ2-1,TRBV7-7,CASSPGTDYNEQFF
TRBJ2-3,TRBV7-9,CASSLTTDITDTQYF